This TCR beta chain was observed in a study of shared T cell receptors in the human thymus. Assay used: immunoSEQ multiplex PCR; TCRdb lists only in-frame clones, some missing. The sample has over 450,000 clones; roughly 74% are singletons. This sample also belongs to another study, concerning human thymus T cells.

The sequenced sample was thymocytes. The TCR originated in a boy under two years old with a congenital heart defect.

The CDR3 loop is CSVDGVLPATDTQYF. The CDR3 nucleotides read TGCAGCGTTGACGGGGTCCTCCCGGCCACAGATACGCAGTATTTT. This chain links TRBV29-1 with TRBJ2-3; tentative D call: TRBD2 (5 bases). The V gene lost 3 bases and the J gene lost 2 bases, with 15 bases spanning the gap. Germline V gene lookup returns CDR1 SQVTM and CDR2 ANQGSEA. The CDR3 has 15 amino acids.